The TCR beta chain under discussion was sequenced for a study of blood T cell repertoires in COVID-19. About the research overall: The analysed material was cDNA or gDNA that came from T cells, B-cell-depleted T cells, or PBMCs.

V dropped 6 bases and J dropped 7 bases, with 15 bases sitting between them. CDR3 size: 14 residues. Germline lookup yields CDR1 MNHEY and CDR2 SMNVEV (reference sequence). This clone has just a few counts. Original analysis: The assay estimated nucleated cells by amplifying reference gene primers. Profiling relied on immunoSEQ multiplex PCR, and the TCRdb table lists in-frame clones only, not all of them. V, J and clone size are those of that table, while D and trimming were read from the DNA. The sample has 200,000 to 300,000 clones, 85% to 90% seen once; the top ten hold 1.5%. The V call is TRBV27, the J call TRBJ2-2; perhaps TRBD2 as D (5 bases). This clonotype was sampled from a middle-aged woman who had recovered from COVID-19. The specimen was peripheral blood. The CDR3 coding sequence is TGTGCCAGCAGCCCGCTAGCATCTGGCGGGGAGCTGTTTTTT. This sequence encodes CASSPLASGGELFF.